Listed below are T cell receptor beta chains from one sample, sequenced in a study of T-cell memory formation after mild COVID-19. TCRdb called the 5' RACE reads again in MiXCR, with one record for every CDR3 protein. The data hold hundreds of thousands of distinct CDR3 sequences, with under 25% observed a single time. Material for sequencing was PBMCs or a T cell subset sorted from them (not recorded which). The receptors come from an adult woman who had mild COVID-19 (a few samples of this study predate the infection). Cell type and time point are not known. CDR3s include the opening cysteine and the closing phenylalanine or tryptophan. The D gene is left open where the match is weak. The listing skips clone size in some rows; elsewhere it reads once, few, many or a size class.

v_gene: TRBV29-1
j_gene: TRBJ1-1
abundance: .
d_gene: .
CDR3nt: TGCAGCGTCACAGACAGAGTGAAAACTGAAGCTTTCTTT
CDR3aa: CSVTDRVKTEAFF

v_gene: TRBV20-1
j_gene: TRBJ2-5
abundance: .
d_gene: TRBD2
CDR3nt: TGCAGTGCTAGAGGATACCCGGGACTAGCGGGGGCCGAGACCCAGTACTTC
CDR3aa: CSARGYPGLAGAETQYF

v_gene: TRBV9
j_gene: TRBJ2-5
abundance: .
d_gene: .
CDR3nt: TGTGCCAGCAGCCACGTCTCCCCGGGGTCAGGGCAAGAGACCCAGTACTTC
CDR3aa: CASSHVSPGSGQETQYF

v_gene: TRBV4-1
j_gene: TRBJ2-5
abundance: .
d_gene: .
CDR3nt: TGCGCCAGCAGCCAAGATTTTTCGGCGCGGGAGACCCAGTACTTC
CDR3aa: CASSQDFSARETQYF

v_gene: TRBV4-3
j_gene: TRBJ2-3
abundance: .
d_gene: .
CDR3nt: TGCGCCAGCAGCCCCCTGGGAATCACAGATACGCAGTATTTT
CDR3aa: CASSPLGITDTQYF

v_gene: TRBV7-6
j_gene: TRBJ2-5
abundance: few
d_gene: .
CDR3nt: TGTGCCAGCAGGTTACAGGGTCCGCAAGAGACCCAGTACTTC
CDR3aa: CASRLQGPQETQYF

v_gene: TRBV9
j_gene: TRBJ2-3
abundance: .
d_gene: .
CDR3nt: TGTGCCAGCAGCGAAAAGGGCACCGCAGATACGCAGTATTTT
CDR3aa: CASSEKGTADTQYF

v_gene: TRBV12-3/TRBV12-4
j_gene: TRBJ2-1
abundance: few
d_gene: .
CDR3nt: TGTGCCAGCGGGTCTCCCCCGGGTGAGCAGTTCTTC
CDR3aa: CASGSPPGEQFF

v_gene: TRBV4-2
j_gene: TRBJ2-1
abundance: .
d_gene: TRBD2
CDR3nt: TGTGCCAGCAGCCAAGAGGAGACTAGCGGGAGAGGTGAGCAGTTCTTC
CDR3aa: CASSQEETSGRGEQFF

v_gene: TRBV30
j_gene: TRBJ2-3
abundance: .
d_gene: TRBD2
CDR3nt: TGTGCCTGGAGTAGACTAGCACTTAGCACAGATACGCAGTATTTT
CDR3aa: CAWSRLALSTDTQYF

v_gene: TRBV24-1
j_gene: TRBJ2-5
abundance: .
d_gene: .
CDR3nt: TGTGCCACCAGTGATCCCCCGGGCGTTGGTGGAGGATGGGGAGAGACCCAGTACTTC
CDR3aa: CATSDPPGVGGGWGETQYF

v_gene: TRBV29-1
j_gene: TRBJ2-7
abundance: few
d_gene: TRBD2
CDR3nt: TGCAGCGTTGAAGTGGATAGCGGGGCGAGCTACGAGCAGTACTTC
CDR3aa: CSVEVDSGASYEQYF

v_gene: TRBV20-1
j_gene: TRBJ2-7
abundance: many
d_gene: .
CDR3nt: TGCAGTGCTTCCCTAGAGGGCGGAACCTCCTACGAGCAGTACTTC
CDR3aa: CSASLEGGTSYEQYF

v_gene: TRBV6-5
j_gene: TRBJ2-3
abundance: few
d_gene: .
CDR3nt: TGTGCCAGCAGTTACTCGAGGGAGTCCCTCACAGATACGCAGTATTTT
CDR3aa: CASSYSRESLTDTQYF

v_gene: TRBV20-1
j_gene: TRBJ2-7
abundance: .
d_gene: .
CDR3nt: TGCAGTGCTAGAGATCTTAGCAGCCCTGGATTCTACGAGCAGTACTTC
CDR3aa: CSARDLSSPGFYEQYF

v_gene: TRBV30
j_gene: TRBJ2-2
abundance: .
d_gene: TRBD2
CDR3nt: TGTGCCTGGAGTGTACCATTGACTAGCGGGAGGGCCGGGGAGCTGTTTTTT
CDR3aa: CAWSVPLTSGRAGELFF

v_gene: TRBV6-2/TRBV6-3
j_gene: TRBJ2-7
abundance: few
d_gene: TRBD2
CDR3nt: TGTGCCAGCAGTCCTCGTGGACTAGCGGGGGAACACTACGAGCAGTACTTC
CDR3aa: CASSPRGLAGEHYEQYF

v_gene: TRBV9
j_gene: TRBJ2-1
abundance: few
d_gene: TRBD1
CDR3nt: TGTGCCAGCAGCGGAAGACAGGGTACCCCGGATAATGAGCAGTTCTTC
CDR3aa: CASSGRQGTPDNEQFF

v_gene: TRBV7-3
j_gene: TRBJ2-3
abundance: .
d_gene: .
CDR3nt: TGTGCCAGCAGCTTCTTGGTTGGAGGGGGAGCAGATACGCAGTATTTT
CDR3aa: CASSFLVGGGADTQYF

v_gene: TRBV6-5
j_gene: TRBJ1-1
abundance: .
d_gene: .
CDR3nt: TGTGCCAGCAGTTCGTTTCGGGGCGGCGGGAACACTGAAGCTTTCTTT
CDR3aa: CASSSFRGGGNTEAFF

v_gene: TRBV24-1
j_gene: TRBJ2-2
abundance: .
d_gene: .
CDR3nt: TGTGCCACCAGTGATCCCTCTCGGACCGGGGAGCTGTTTTTT
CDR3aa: CATSDPSRTGELFF

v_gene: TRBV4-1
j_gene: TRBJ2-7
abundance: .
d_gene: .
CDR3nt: TGCGCCAGCAGCCAACAGGGATATAGCGACGAGCAGTACTTC
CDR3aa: CASSQQGYSDEQYF

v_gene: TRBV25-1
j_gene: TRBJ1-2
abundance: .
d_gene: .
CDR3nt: TGTGCCAGCAGTTGGGGGTATGGCTACACCTTC
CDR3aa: CASSWGYGYTF

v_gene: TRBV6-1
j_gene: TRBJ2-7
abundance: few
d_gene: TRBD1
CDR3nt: TGTGCCAGCAGTGGACAGGGTCGGCGGCAGTACTTC
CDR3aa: CASSGQGRRQYF

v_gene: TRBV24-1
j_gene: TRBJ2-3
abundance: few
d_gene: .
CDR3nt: TGTGCCACCAGTGTGACTGTCACAGATACGCAGTATTTT
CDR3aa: CATSVTVTDTQYF

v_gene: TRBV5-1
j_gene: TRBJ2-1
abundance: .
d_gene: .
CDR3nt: TGCGCCAGCAGCTCGCACAGAGACCCCCCGTTGGAGCAGTTCTTC
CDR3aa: CASSSHRDPPLEQFF

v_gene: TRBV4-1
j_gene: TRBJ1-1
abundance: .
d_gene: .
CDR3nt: TGCGCCAGCAGGCAACGGGGACGGGATATGATTGTGACTGAAGCTTTCTTT
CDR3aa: CASRQRGRDMIVTEAFF

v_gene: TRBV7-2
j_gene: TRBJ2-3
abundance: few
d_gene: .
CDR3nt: TGTGCCAGCAGCTCCTGGACGAGCACAGATACGCAGTATTTT
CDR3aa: CASSSWTSTDTQYF

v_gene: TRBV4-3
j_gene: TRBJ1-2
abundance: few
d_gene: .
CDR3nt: TGCGCCAGCAGCCAATCGCTACAGGGTACTCGCGGCTACACCTTC
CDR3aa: CASSQSLQGTRGYTF

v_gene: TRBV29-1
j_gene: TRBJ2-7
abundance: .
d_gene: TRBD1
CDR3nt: TGCAGCGTCGTGGACAGGGGGTTGTACGAGCAGTACTTC
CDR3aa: CSVVDRGLYEQYF

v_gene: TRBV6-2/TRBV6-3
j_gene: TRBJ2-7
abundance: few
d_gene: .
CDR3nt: TGTGCCAGCAGCGACCCGCGTACTTACTACGAGCAGTACTTC
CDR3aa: CASSDPRTYYEQYF

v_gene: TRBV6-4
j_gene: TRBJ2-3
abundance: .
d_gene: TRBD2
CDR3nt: TGTGCCAGCACCCGATTGACTAGCGGGATTGGAGATACGCAGTATTTT
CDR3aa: CASTRLTSGIGDTQYF

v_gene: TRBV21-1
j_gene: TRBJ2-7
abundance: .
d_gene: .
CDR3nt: TGTGAGGGGCGGGGATACGAGCAGTACTTC
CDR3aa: CEGRGYEQYF

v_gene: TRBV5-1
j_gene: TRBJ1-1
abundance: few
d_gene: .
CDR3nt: TGCGCCAGCAGCTCACCACAGGGAGGGAACACTGAAGCTTTCTTT
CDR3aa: CASSSPQGGNTEAFF

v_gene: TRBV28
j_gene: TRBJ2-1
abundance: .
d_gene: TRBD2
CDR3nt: TGTGCCAGTAGTTCCGGGACTACCCCGTTCTTC
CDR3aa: CASSSGTTPFF

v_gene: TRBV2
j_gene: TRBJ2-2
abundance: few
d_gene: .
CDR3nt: TGTGCCAGCATTGCCAGGTTCGGCACCGGGGAGCTGTTTTTT
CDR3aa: CASIARFGTGELFF

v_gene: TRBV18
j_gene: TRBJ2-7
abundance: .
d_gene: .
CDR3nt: TGTGCCAGCTCATCTAACGAGCAGTACTTC
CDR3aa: CASSSNEQYF

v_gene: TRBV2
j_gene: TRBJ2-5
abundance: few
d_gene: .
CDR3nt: TGTGCCAGCAGTGAACAGGCCCGTGTCGAGACCCAGTACTTC
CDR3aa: CASSEQARVETQYF

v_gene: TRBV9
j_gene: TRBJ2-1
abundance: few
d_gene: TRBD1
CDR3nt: TGTGCCAGCAGCCCCCCCGGGACAGGGGTGGATGAGCAGTTCTTC
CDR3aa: CASSPPGTGVDEQFF

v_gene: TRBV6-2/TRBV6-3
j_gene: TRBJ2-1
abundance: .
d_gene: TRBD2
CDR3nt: TGTGCCAGCAAAGGGACTAGCGGAGCCGGTGAGCAGTTCTTC
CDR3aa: CASKGTSGAGEQFF

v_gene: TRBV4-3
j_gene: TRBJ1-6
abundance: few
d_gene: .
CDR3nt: TGCGCCAGCAGCCAAGTGTCCACGGATAATTCACCCCTCCACTTT
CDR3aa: CASSQVSTDNSPLHF

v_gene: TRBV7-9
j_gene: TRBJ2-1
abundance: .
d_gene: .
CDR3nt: TGTGCCAGCAGCCCAAGACTATACAATGAGCAGTTCTTC
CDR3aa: CASSPRLYNEQFF

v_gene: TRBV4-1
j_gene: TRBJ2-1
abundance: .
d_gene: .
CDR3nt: TGCGCCAGCAGCCAAGATAAGGGGGTAGTCTACAATGAGCAGTTCTTC
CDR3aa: CASSQDKGVVYNEQFF

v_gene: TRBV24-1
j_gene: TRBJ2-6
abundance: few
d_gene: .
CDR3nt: TGTGCCACCAGTGATTTGCCAGGGGTAGGGGCCAACGTCCTGACTTTC
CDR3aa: CATSDLPGVGANVLTF

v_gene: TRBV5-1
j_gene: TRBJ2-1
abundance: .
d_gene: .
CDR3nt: TGCGCCAGCAGCACCGGTGGAGGGGCCTCCTACAATGAGCAGTTCTTC
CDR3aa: CASSTGGGASYNEQFF

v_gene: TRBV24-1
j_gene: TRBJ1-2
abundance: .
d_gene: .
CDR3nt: TGTGCCACCAGTGATTCAGAGGGGCCTGATGGCTACACCTTC
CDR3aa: CATSDSEGPDGYTF

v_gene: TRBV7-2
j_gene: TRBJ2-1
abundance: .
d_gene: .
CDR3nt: TGTGCCAGCAGCTTGAGGTCCGGGAGTCCCCGGGGGTTCTACAATGAGCAGTTCTTC
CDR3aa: CASSLRSGSPRGFYNEQFF

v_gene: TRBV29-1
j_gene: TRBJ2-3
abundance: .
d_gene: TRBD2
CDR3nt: TGCAGCGTTGAAGCACCCCCTAGCGGGGACACAGATACGCAGTATTTT
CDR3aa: CSVEAPPSGDTDTQYF

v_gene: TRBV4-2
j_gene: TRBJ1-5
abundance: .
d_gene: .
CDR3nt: TGTGCCAGCAGCCAAGATCGGACAAACTGGGGTCAGCCCCAGCATTTT
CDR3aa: CASSQDRTNWGQPQHF

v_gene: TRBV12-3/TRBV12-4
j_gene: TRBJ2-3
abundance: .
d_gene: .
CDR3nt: TGTGCCAGCAGTACAACTGGGAAGTTCACAGATACGCAGTATTTT
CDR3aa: CASSTTGKFTDTQYF

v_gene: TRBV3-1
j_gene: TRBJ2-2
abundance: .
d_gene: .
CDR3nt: TGTGCCAGCAGCCGTTCGGAACGGGATACCTATTTGCGGGAGCTGTTTTTT
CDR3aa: CASSRSERDTYLRELFF

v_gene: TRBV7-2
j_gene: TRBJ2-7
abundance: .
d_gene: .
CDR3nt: TGTGCCAGCAGCTCCTGGGACGGGTACGAGCAGTACTTC
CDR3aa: CASSSWDGYEQYF

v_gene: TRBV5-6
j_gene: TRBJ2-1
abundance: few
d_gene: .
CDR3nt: TGTGCCAGCGGACCTTCGGGTGCTCGGGAGCAGTTCTTC
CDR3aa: CASGPSGAREQFF

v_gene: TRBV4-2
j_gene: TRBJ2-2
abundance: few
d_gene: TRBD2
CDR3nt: TGTGCCAGCAACGCGGCTAGCGGGTCCGGGGAGCTGTTTTTT
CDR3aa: CASNAASGSGELFF

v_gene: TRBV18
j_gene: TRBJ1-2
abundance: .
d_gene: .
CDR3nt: TGTGCCAGCTCACCACGGTCAGGGGCCTATGGCTACACCTTC
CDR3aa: CASSPRSGAYGYTF

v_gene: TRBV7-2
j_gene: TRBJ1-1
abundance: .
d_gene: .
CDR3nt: TGTGCCAGCAGCTTGGCCCCGGGGGTCAGGACAAACACTGAAGCTTTCTTT
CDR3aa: CASSLAPGVRTNTEAFF